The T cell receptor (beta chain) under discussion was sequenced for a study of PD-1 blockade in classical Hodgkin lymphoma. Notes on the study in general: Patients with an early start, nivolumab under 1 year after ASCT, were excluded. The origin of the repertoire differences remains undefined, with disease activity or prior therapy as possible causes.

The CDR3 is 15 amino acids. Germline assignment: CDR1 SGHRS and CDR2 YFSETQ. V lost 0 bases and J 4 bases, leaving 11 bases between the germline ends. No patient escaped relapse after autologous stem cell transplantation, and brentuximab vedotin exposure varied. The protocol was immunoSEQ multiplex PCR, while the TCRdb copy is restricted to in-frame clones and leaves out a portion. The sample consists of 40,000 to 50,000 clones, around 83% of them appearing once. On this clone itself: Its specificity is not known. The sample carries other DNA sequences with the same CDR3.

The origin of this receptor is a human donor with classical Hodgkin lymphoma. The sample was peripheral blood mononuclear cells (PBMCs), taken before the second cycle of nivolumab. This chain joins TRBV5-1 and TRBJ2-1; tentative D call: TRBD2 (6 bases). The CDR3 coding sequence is TGCGCCAGCAGCTTGGCCGGGGGTGAGTACAATGAGCAGTTCTTC. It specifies CASSLAGGEYNEQFF.